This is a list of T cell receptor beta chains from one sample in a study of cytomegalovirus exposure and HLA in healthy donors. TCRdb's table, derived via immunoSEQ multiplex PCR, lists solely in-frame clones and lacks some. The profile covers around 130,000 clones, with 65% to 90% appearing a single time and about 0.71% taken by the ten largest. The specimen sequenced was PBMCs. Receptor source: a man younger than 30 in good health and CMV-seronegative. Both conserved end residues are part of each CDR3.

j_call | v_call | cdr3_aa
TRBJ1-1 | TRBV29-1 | CGTAMNTEAFF
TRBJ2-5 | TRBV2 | CASSDRFVVVTQYF
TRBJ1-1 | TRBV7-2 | CASSLGQGNTEAFF
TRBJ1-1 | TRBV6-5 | CASSYSKTDPSTEAFF
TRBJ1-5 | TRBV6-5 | CASSYDTGVQPQHF
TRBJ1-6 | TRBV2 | CASNAARAGSPLHF
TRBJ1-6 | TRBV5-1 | CASSLGTVKNSPLHF
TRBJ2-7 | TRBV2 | CASSSATGGAYEQYF
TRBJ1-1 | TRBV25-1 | CASSPQTGVGTEAFF
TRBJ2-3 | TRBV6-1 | CASSVETGSGGAADTQYF
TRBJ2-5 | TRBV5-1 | CASSLSGEGEETQYF
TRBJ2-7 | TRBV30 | CAWSSRQGVFYEQYF
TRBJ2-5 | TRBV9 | CASSAQTGEGETQYF
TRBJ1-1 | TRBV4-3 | CASRATGPNTEAFF
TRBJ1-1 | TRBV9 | CASSGRTAGHTEAFF
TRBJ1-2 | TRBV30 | CAWSRGQFYGYTF
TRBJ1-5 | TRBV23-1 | CASSQSRDSNQPQHF
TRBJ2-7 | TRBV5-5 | CASSLVGHWTVEQYF
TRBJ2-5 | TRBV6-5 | CASRKIDRAGETQYF
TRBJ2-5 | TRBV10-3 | CATKGLAKETQYF
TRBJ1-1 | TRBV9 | CASSVSGGLNTEAFF
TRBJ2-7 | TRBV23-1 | CASSHRHSYEQYF
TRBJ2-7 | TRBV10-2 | CASSTTGYEQYF
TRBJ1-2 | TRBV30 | CAWSLQGYGYTF
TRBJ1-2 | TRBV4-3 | CASSHFQGGYTF
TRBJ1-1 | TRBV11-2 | CASSRPGDSAYTEAFF
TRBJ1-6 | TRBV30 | CAWSAPDSPSSPLHF
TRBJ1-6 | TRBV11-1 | CASSLKRGTGANSPLHF
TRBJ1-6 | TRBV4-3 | CASSQAKPFNSPLHF
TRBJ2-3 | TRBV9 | CASSVGTSGGTTDTQYF
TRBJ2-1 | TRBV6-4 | CASSTGTSDYNEQFF
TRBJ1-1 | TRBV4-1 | CASSLLIRTDSGGEAFF
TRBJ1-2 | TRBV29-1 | CSVQGESYGYTF
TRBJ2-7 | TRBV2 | CASSPRLALYEQYF
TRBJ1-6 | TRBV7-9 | CASSLEIRDRVSSPLHF
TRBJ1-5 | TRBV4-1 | CASSQWLRQGSNQPQHF
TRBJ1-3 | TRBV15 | CATSTRDRGNTIYF
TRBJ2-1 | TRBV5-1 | CASSLRAADNEQFF
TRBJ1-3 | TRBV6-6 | CASSRAGVGGNTIYF
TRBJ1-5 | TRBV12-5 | CASGLVMAGGRGNQPQHF
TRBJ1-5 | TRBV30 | CAWSSGTPQPQHF
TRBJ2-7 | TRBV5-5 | CASSTVLTREQYF
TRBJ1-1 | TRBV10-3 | CAISETGTGGTFF